The rows below give T cell receptor beta chains drawn from one sample of a study of T cell responses to AZD1222 COVID-19 vaccine. The method was immunoSEQ multiplex PCR; TCRdb's version includes in-frame clones alone and lacks a portion of them. Of some 100,000 clones in the sample, approximately 90% were seen once. The sample here was peripheral blood, taken 28 days after the second AZD1222 dose. The source of these receptors is an adult who received the AZD1222 COVID-19 vaccine. Both conserved end residues are part of each CDR3. The D gene is left open where the match is weak. Clone size, where shown, is once, few, many, or a class for clones that have expanded.

D,J,size,V,DNA,CDR3
.,TRBJ1-6,.,TRBV14,TGTGCCAGCAGCTCGGACCGTAGTACGCTCCACTTT,CASSSDRSTLHF
.,TRBJ2-7,.,TRBV11-3,TGTGCCAGCAGCTTAGATCTGGGGAACGAGCAGTACTTC,CASSLDLGNEQYF
.,TRBJ2-3,.,TRBV4-2,TGTGCCAGCAGCCAGACGAATAGAGATACGCAGTATTTT,CASSQTNRDTQYF
.,TRBJ2-7,.,TRBV6-6,TGTGCCAGCACCACCACGAGGGGGGGCCAAAACGAGCAGTACTTC,CASTTTRGGQNEQYF
.,TRBJ2-3,.,TRBV5-1,TGCGCCAGCAGCTTGGAGGGGACAACGAGCACAGATACGCAGTATTTT,CASSLEGTTSTDTQYF
TRBD1,TRBJ2-7,.,TRBV7-9,TGTGCCAGCAGCCCGGGACAGTTTCGGGCCTACGAGCAGTACTTC,CASSPGQFRAYEQYF
.,TRBJ2-7,.,TRBV29-1,TGCAGCGTTGAAGAGGCAGTGTCCTACGAGCAGTACTTC,CSVEEAVSYEQYF
.,TRBJ1-6,.,TRBV6-6,TGTGCCAGCAGTTATGGAGGGAGGGGTTCACCCCTCCACTTT,CASSYGGRGSPLHF
.,TRBJ1-6,.,TRBV6-5,TGTGCCAGCAGTACGGCAGGCAATTCACCCCTCCACTTT,CASSTAGNSPLHF
.,TRBJ1-2,.,TRBV19,TGTGCCAGTAGTATGGGCAGGGTCTATGGCTACACCTTC,CASSMGRVYGYTF
.,TRBJ2-3,.,TRBV16,TGTGCCAGCAGCCAATCGGCAGGGGCGAGCACAGATACGCAGTATTTT,CASSQSAGASTDTQYF
TRBD2,TRBJ2-7,.,TRBV5-1,TGCGCCAGCAGCTTGGCCCCTAGCGGGGGGGGTAGCCCTGCTGGGCAGTACTTC,CASSLAPSGGGSPAGQYF
.,TRBJ2-4,.,TRBV2,TGTGCCAGCAGTGTTAGGGGGATCGAGGGAAACATTCAGTACTTC,CASSVRGIEGNIQYF
TRBD1,TRBJ2-3,.,TRBV6-7,TGTGCCAGCAGTTACCCCTCGGGGACAGGGGGCGGCACAGATACGCAGTATTTT,CASSYPSGTGGGTDTQYF
.,TRBJ2-7,.,TRBV15,TGTGCCACCAGCACCGGGGCTCGCTCCTACGAGCAGTACTTC,CATSTGARSYEQYF
.,TRBJ1-2,.,TRBV12-3/TRBV12-4,TGTGCCAGCAGTTTAGAGGGGAGCGGTGGCTACACCTTC,CASSLEGSGGYTF
.,TRBJ2-5,.,TRBV7-2,TGTGCCAGCAGCTTGGACCTCAGGGGACAGACCCAGTACTTC,CASSLDLRGQTQYF
.,TRBJ1-2,.,TRBV7-9,TGTGCCAGCAGCTTAGCGCAGGGATATGGCTACACCTTC,CASSLAQGYGYTF
TRBD2,TRBJ2-2,.,TRBV5-1,TGCGCCAGCAGCCGAACCGTAACTAGCGGGGGAAACACCGGGGAGCTGTTTTTT,CASSRTVTSGGNTGELFF
.,TRBJ1-5,.,TRBV6-2/TRBV6-3,TGTGCCAGCAGCAGACAGGCGGATCAGCCCCAGCATTTT,CASSRQADQPQHF
.,TRBJ2-3,.,TRBV6-2/TRBV6-3,TGTGCCAGCAGTTCGTCGGTGCCAGGGACCTCGTATTTT,CASSSSVPGTSYF
TRBD1,TRBJ1-2,.,TRBV9,TGTGCCAGCAGCGTCTTGGGACAGGCCTATGGCTACACCTTC,CASSVLGQAYGYTF
.,TRBJ2-6,.,TRBV9,TGTGCCAGCAGCGTAGCGACAGCCGTGGAGACTGGGGCCAACGTCCTGACTTTC,CASSVATAVETGANVLTF
.,TRBJ2-7,.,TRBV12-5,TGTGCTAGTGGTAGGGGGGACTACAGTTCCTACGAGCAGTACTTC,CASGRGDYSSYEQYF
.,TRBJ1-4,.,TRBV19,TGTGCCAGTAGGGGCGACAGAGATGAAAAACTGTTTTTT,CASRGDRDEKLFF
.,TRBJ2-5,.,TRBV13,TGTGCCAGCAGCTTGTCCGCGACGTGGGAGACCCAGTACTTC,CASSLSATWETQYF
.,TRBJ1-5,.,TRBV10-3,TGTGCCATCAGTCCAGGATGGGGCAATCAGCCCCAGCATTTT,CAISPGWGNQPQHF
.,TRBJ1-1,once,TRBV12-3/TRBV12-4,TGTGCCAGCAGTCCGTGGGGGGAAATAGAAGCTTTCTTT,CASSPWGEIEAFF
.,TRBJ1-5,.,TRBV19,TGTGCCAGTAGTAAAAGTGGGCAGCCCAATCAGCCCCAGCATTTT,CASSKSGQPNQPQHF
.,TRBJ1-2,.,TRBV5-4,TGTGCCAGCAGCCGCACAGTAGGGGAACAAACCTTC,CASSRTVGEQTF
TRBD1,TRBJ1-1,.,TRBV5-6,TGTGCCAGCAGGCACAGGGGGCAGAACACTGAAGCTTTCTTT,CASRHRGQNTEAFF